A single sample is the source of the 28 T cell receptor beta chains below, sequenced in a study of control samples from healthy donors and cancer patients. Repertoires were generated with immunoSEQ multiplex PCR, while TCRdb's copy carries only in-frame clones and drops some. The table lists 150,000 to 180,000 clones, about 93% of them singletons. The sample consisted of blood. The receptors originated from a man between 45 and 60 years old in good health.

The chain employs TRBV27 and TRBJ2-7, with D possibly matching TRBD2 (6 bases). Germline V gene lookup returns CDR1 MNHEY and CDR2 SMNVEV (reference sequence). This CDR3 contains 17 residues. V lost 0 bases and J lost 3, with 18 bases in between. This CDR3 is CASSLSGPPGRFYEQYF. The CDR3 DNA reads TGTGCCAGCAGTTTATCGGGTCCCCCCGGGAGATTCTACGAGCAGTACTTC.

This clone came up once. This chain links TRBV5-1 with TRBJ2-7; D perhaps matches TRBD2 (6 bases). V shed 4 bases and J shed 0 bases, with 11 bases lying between them. The CDR3 has 14 residues. The germline CDR1 and CDR2 sequences are SGHRS and YFSETQ. CDR3 coding DNA: TGCGCCAGCAGCGATCCTAGCGTCTCCTACGAGCAGTACTTC. Translating gives CASSDPSVSYEQYF.

V and J are TRBV5-1 and TRBJ1-5; 11 bases align to TRBD1. The CDR3 has 15 amino acids. V gave up 4 bases and J gave up 5 bases; unmatched junction bases: 5. Germline V gives CDR1 SGHRS, CDR2 YFSETQ. The CDR3 DNA is TGCGCCAGCAGCCTGGGGGGACAGGGGGATCAGCCCCAGCATTTT. Its protein product is CASSLGGQGDQPQHF.

This chain joins TRBV10-1 and TRBJ2-3, with D unresolved. This CDR3 is built from 15 residues. Germline V gene data show CDR1 as WNHNN and CDR2 as SYGVQD (reference sequence). V lost 3 bases, J lost 3 bases, and 13 bases lay in between. DNA for the CDR3: TGCGCCAGCAGTGAAGGGATGGTTGGGACAGATACGCAGTATTTT. Amino acid sequence: CASSEGMVGTDTQYF.

The chain couples TRBV11-2 to TRBJ2-5; 13 bases are shared with TRBD2. There are 15 residues in the CDR3. Germline V CDR1 and CDR2: SGHAT, FQNNGV. V shed 4 bases, J shed 5 bases, and the junction held 4 bases outside the gene matches. The CDR3 is CASSSGLAGAETQYF. Written as DNA, the CDR3 is TGTGCCAGCAGCTCTGGACTAGCGGGAGCCGAGACCCAGTACTTC. The full variable domain, completed using reference TRBV11-2 and TRBJ2-5, is EAGVAQSPRYKIIEKRQSVAFWCNPISGHATLYWYQQILGQGPKLLIQFQNNGVVDDSQLPKDRFSAERLKGVDSTLKIQPAKLEDSAVYLCASSSGLAGAETQYFGPGTRLLVL.

V and J are TRBV28 and TRBJ1-1, with 8 bases identical to TRBD1. V was clipped by 1 base and J by 5 bases; unmatched bases: 9. The CDR3 runs 16 residues. Germline V gives CDR1 MDHEN, CDR2 SYDVKM. The CDR3 sequence is CASSLSYGTGSTEAFF. The CDR3 DNA follows: TGTGCCAGCAGTTTATCTTATGGGACAGGTTCGACTGAAGCTTTCTTT.

V usage is TRBV3-1 (or the pseudogene TRBV3-2) and J usage is TRBJ1-1; TRBD1 is a possible D gene (5 bases). The CDR3 is 13 amino acids. The germline V gene has CDR1 LGHDT and CDR2 YNNKEL (reference sequence). Trimming removed 2 bases at V and 4 bases at J, with 8 bases between. CDR3 nucleotides: TGTGCCAGCAGCCAAAACAGGCTCACTGAAGCTTTCTTT. Translated: CASSQNRLTEAFF.

The chain carries TRBV3-1 (or the pseudogene TRBV3-2) and TRBJ2-7, with D unresolved. The V end was cut by 1 base, the J end by 11 bases, with 15 bases between. This CDR3 region has 13 residues. Germline CDR1 is LGHDT and CDR2 is YNNKEL (reference sequence). The CDR3 sequence: CASSQGLRDRKYF. The DNA for the CDR3 is TGTGCCAGCAGCCAAGGCCTAAGAGACCGGAAGTACTTC.

The rearrangement links TRBV5-1 to TRBJ2-3; D call uncertain. Germline assignment: CDR1 SGHRS and CDR2 YFSETQ. V lost 0 bases to trimming and J lost 1 base, with 9 bases between them. The CDR3 loop spans 15 amino acids. Here the CDR3 DNA reads TGCGCCAGCAGCTTGGCTGGGTTTGGCACAGATACGCAGTATTTT. This codes for CASSLAGFGTDTQYF.

J is TRBJ2-2 and V is TRBV11-1, with D possibly TRBD1 on 6 matching bases. V gave up 5 bases and J gave up 6 bases, with 13 bases separating them. Germline loops: CDR1 SGHAT, CDR2 FQDESV (reference sequence). This CDR3 is built from 14 residues. The CDR3 sequence is CASSHRNRAGELFF. The CDR3 coding sequence is TGTGCCAGCAGCCATCGGAACAGGGCCGGGGAGCTGTTTTTT.

The chain combines TRBV5-1 with TRBJ1-2; D call uncertain. CDR1 SGHRS and CDR2 YFSETQ come from the germline V gene. V was cut by 4 bases and J by 0 bases, with 10 bases left in between. The CDR3 covers 14 residues. This CDR3 reads CASSTAPPNYGYTF. The CDR3 region has the DNA TGCGCCAGCAGCACAGCACCACCTAACTATGGCTACACCTTC.

CDR3 DNA sequence: TGTGCTAGTGGTTCCGCCGACAGGGATGGCTACACCTTC. This encodes CASGSADRDGYTF. The chain joins TRBV12-5 to TRBJ1-2; the match to TRBD1 covers 7 bases. The CDR3 extends over 13 amino acids. The junction had 5 bases not matched to a gene; V was cut back by 4 bases and J by 6 bases. Germline V gives CDR1 LGHNT, CDR2 FRNRAP.

This sequence joins TRBV19 and TRBJ1-3, with D possibly TRBD1 on 6 matching bases. This CDR3 spans 17 amino acids. CDR1 and CDR2 (germline): LNHDA, SQIVND (reference sequence). V lost 4 bases and J 1 base, leaving 17 bases between the germline ends. The CDR3 loop is CASSSQNRDLSGNTIYF. The CDR3 region has the DNA TGTGCCAGTAGTAGCCAAAACAGGGATTTATCTGGAAACACCATATATTTT.

The rearrangement links TRBV29-1 to TRBJ2-2, with a weak D call TRBD2 (6 bases). The CDR3 contains 14 residues. CDR1 is SQVTM and CDR2 is ANQGSEA in the germline V gene. The V end lost 7 bases, the J end lost 0 bases, and 12 bases lay between the germline ends. The CDR3: CSGSTGANTGELFF. The DNA for the CDR3 is TGCAGCGGCAGCACGGGGGCGAACACCGGGGAGCTGTTTTTT.

The rearrangement uses TRBV7-9 and TRBJ2-4; TRBD2 matches at 7 bases. CDR1 is SEHNR, CDR2 FQNEAQ, per germline (reference sequence). The CDR3 spans 17 residues. V was pared by 0 bases and J by 0 bases, with 5 bases of the junction left unmatched. The CDR3 region has the DNA TGTGCCAGCAGCTTAGCGTCGGCGGGAGCAGCCAAAAACATTCAGTACTTC. Its protein product is CASSLASAGAAKNIQYF.

V gene TRBV5-1 combines with J gene TRBJ2-2; 9 nucleotides agree with TRBD1. The ends lost 4 bases at V and 0 bases at J; junction bases unmatched: 7. CDR3 length equals 17 residues. Germline V gene lookup returns CDR1 SGHRS and CDR2 YFSETQ. The CDR3 DNA reads TGCGCCAGCAGCGCGGGACAGGGTCTAACGAACACCGGGGAGCTGTTTTTT. It yields the protein CASSAGQGLTNTGELFF.

This chain connects TRBV18 to TRBJ1-4, with a possible D match to TRBD1 (5 bases). The CDR3 is made up of 14 amino acids. The germline CDR1 and CDR2 sequences are KGHSH and LQKENI. V lost 0 bases to trimming and J lost 10 bases, with 12 bases between them. In DNA, the CDR3 is TGTGCCAGCTCACCACCATCCGGCCAGGGAAAACTGTTTTTT. It encodes CASSPPSGQGKLFF.

The V gene is TRBV6-5, the J gene TRBJ2-7, with 15 bases identical to TRBD2. CDR1 MNHEY and CDR2 SVGAGI come from the germline V gene. V was pared by 6 bases and J by 5 bases, with 2 bases of the junction left unmatched. This CDR3 region has 14 residues. As DNA, the CDR3 is TGTGCCAGCAGGGGACTAGCGGGAGGCCACGAGCAGTACTTC. This codes for CASRGLAGGHEQYF.

The chain couples TRBV27 to TRBJ1-6, with D unresolved. CDR1 and CDR2 (germline): MNHEY, SMNVEV (reference sequence). Trimming removed 4 bases at V and 8 bases at J, with 15 bases between. This CDR3 has 15 residues. The CDR3 loop reads CASSYAASLYSPLHF. CDR3 DNA: TGTGCCAGCAGTTACGCGGCCAGCTTGTATTCACCCCTCCACTTT.

The chain uses TRBV5-1 and TRBJ2-3; TRBD1 agrees at 7 bases. The CDR3 has 15 amino acids. V was pared by 2 bases and J by 3 bases, with 6 bases of the junction left unmatched. Per germline, CDR1 SGHRS and CDR2 YFSETQ. Here the CDR3 reads CASSFWDSRTDTQYF. CDR3 nucleotide sequence: TGCGCCAGCAGCTTTTGGGACAGTCGGACAGATACGCAGTATTTT.

V is TRBV19 and J is TRBJ2-2, with D hard to call. Germline V lookup: CDR1 LNHDA, CDR2 SQIVND (reference sequence). V shed 10 bases and J shed 1 base, with 13 bases lying between them. This CDR3 has 14 amino acids. The CDR3 sequence: CATINRQNTGELFF. CDR3 bases: TGTGCCACCATAAACCGACAGAACACCGGGGAGCTGTTTTTT.

V and J are TRBV7-6 and TRBJ2-5; 7 nucleotides agree with TRBD2. Germline CDR1 is SGHVS and CDR2 is FNYEAQ. The CDR3 consists of 16 residues. The trim removed 3 bases at V and 3 bases at J, leaving 10 bases unmatched. CDR3 nucleotides: TGTGCCAGCAGCTTTAGACTTGCGGGAGCGGAAGAGACCCAGTACTTC. Translation: CASSFRLAGAEETQYF. Full variable domain (missing parts from reference TRBV7-6 and TRBJ2-5): GAGVSQSPRYKVTKRGQDVALRCDPISGHVSLYWYRQALGQGPEFLTYFNYEAQQDKSGLPNDRFSAERPEGSISTLTIQRTEQRDSAMYRCASSFRLAGAEETQYFGPGTRLLVL.

The chain uses TRBV12-3 or TRBV12-4 and TRBJ2-7, with D tentatively TRBD1 (5 bases). The CDR3 totals 13 residues. Between the trimmed V and J ends, which lost 6 bases and 4 bases, there was a span of 13 bases. DNA of the CDR3: TGTGCCAGCAGACTCGACAGCACTTACGAGCAGTACTTC. As protein: CASRLDSTYEQYF.

This sequence joins TRBV5-6 and TRBJ1-4; D gene ambiguous. This CDR3 comprises 15 residues. In germline, CDR1 is SGHDT, CDR2 YYEEEE. V dropped 5 bases and J dropped 7 bases, with 18 bases sitting between them. CDR3 amino acids: CASSSAKGVGEKLFF. The DNA for the CDR3 is TGTGCCAGCAGTTCGGCAAAGGGAGTAGGTGAAAAACTGTTTTTT.

As for this clone: The sample carries other DNA sequences with the same CDR3. The chain is built from TRBV7-9 and TRBJ2-5; D call uncertain. Germline V gene data show CDR1 as SEHNR and CDR2 as FQNEAQ (reference sequence). Trimming shortened V by 3 bases and J by 5 bases, and 7 bases separated the two germline ends. The CDR3 extends over 12 amino acids. The CDR3 DNA sequence: TGTGCCAGCAGCTTGGTAGGGGAGACCCAGTACTTC. Translated, it gives CASSLVGETQYF.

The V and J genes are TRBV27 and TRBJ2-1; 11 nucleotides align to TRBD2. The V and J ends lost 6 bases and 3 bases, in that order; junction bases with no gene match: 1. The germline V gene has CDR1 MNHEY and CDR2 SMNVEV (reference sequence). The CDR3 runs to 14 residues. The CDR3 protein is CASRTSGNYNEQFF. CDR3 DNA sequence: TGTGCCAGCAGGACTAGCGGGAACTACAATGAGCAGTTCTTC.

The chain uses TRBV15 and TRBJ2-5; 7 nucleotides line up with TRBD1. V dropped 8 bases and J dropped 5; count of bases not matched to a gene: 8. Germline values: CDR1 LNHNV, CDR2 YYDKDF (reference sequence). There are 13 residues in the CDR3. The CDR3 spells CATRRQGKETQYF. For the CDR3, the DNA is TGTGCCACCCGTCGACAGGGAAAGGAGACCCAGTACTTC.

The chain joins TRBV18 to TRBJ1-1; 10 bases agree with TRBD1. J lost 1 base, V lost 1 base, and 3 bases had no gene match. CDR3 size: 16 residues. Germline CDR1 and CDR2: KGHSH and LQKENI. CDR3 region: CASSPRQGAANTEAFF. CDR3 nucleotide sequence: TGTGCCAGCTCACCACGACAGGGGGCGGCGAACACTGAAGCTTTCTTT. Looking up the rest from reference TRBV18 and TRBJ1-1 gives the full variable domain: NAGVMQNPRHLVRRRGQEARLRCSPMKGHSHVYWYRQLPEEGLKFMVYLQKENIIDESGMPKERFSAEFPKEGPSILRIQQVVRGDSAAYFCASSPRQGAANTEAFFGQGTRLTVV.